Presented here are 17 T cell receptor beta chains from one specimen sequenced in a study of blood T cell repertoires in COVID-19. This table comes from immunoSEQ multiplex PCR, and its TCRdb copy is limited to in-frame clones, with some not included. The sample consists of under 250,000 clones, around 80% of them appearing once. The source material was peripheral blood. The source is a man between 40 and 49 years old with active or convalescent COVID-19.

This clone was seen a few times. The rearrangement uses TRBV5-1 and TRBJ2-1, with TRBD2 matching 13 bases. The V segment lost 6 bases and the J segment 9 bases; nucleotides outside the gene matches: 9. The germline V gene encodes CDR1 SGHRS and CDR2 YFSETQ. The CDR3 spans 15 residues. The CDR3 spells CASNQLAGGPVEQFF. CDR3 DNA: TGCGCCAGCAACCAACTAGCGGGGGGGCCTGTTGAGCAGTTCTTC.

CDR3 protein: CASSFLRQGSEQYF. DNA of the CDR3: TGTGCCAGCAGTTTTCTTCGACAGGGTTCCGAGCAGTACTTC. The chain joins TRBV6-2 or TRBV6-3 to TRBJ2-7; 7 nucleotides align to TRBD1. V trimming: 4 bases; J trimming: 6 bases; junction bases outside the gene matches: 9. Germline V gene sequence: CDR1 MNHEY, CDR2 SVGEGT. The length of the CDR3 is 14 residues.

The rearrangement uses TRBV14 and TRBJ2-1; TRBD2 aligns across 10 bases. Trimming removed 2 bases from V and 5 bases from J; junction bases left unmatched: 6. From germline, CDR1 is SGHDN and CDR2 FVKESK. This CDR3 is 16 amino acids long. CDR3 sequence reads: CASSQTLAGVDNEQFF. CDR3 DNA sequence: TGTGCCAGCAGCCAAACTCTAGCGGGGGTTGACAATGAGCAGTTCTTC. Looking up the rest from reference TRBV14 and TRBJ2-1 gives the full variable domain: EAGVTQFPSHSVIEKGQTVTLRCDPISGHDNLYWYRRVMGKEIKFLLHFVKESKQDESGMPNNRFLAERTGGTYSTLKVQPAELEDSGVYFCASSQTLAGVDNEQFFGPGTRLTVL.

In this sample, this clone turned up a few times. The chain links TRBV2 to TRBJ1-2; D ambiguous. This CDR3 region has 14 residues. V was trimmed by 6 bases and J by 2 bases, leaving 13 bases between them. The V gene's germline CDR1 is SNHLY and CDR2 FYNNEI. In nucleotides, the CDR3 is TGTGCCAGCAGCCGCCCTGAGGCCAACTATGGCTACACCTTC. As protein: CASSRPEANYGYTF. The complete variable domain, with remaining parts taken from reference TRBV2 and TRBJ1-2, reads EPEVTQTPSHQVTQMGQEVILRCVPISNHLYFYWYRQILGQKVEFLVSFYNNEISEKSEIFDDQFSVERPDGSNFTLKIRSTKLEDSAMYFCASSRPEANYGYTFGSGTRLTVV.

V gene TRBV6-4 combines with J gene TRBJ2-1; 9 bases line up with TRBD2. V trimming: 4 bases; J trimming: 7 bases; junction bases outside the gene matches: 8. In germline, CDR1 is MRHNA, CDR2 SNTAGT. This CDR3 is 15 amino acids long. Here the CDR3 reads CASSAQTSGTNEQFF. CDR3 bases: TGTGCCAGCAGTGCGCAGACTAGCGGAACTAATGAGCAGTTCTTC.

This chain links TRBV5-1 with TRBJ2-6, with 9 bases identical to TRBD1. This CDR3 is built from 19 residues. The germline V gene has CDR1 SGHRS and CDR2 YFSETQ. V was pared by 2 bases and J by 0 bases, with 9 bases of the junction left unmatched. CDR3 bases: TGCGCCAGCAGCTTTCTACAGGGGGCCGTGAGCTCTGGGGCCAACGTCCTGACTTTC. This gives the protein CASSFLQGAVSSGANVLTF.

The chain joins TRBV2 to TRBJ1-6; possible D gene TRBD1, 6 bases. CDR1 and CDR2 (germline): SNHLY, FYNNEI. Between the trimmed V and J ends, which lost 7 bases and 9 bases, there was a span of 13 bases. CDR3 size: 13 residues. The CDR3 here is CASMSQGSSPLHF. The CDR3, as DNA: TGTGCCAGCATGTCTCAGGGGAGTTCACCCCTCCACTTT. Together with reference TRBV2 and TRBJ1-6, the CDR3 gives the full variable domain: EPEVTQTPSHQVTQMGQEVILRCVPISNHLYFYWYRQILGQKVEFLVSFYNNEISEKSEIFDDQFSVERPDGSNFTLKIRSTKLEDSAMYFCASMSQGSSPLHFGNGTRLTVT.

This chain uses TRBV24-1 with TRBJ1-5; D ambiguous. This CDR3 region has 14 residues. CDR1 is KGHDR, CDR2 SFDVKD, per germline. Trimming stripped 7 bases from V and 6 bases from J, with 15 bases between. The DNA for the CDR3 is TGTGCCACCAGCGGAGAGAAGTCGGGTCAGCCCCAGCATTTT. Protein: CATSGEKSGQPQHF.

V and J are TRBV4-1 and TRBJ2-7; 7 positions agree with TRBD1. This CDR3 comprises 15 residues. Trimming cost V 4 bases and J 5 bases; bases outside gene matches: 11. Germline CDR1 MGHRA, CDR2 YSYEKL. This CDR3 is CASSRTRDSVNEQYF. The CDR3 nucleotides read TGCGCCAGCAGCCGAACCCGGGACAGTGTTAACGAGCAGTACTTC.

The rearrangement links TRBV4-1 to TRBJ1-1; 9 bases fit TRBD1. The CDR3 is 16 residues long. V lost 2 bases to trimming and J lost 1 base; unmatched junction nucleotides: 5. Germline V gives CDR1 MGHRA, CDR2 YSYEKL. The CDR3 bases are TGCGCCAGCAGCCAACGCGGGACAGGGTCGAACACTGAAGCTTTCTTT. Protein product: CASSQRGTGSNTEAFF.

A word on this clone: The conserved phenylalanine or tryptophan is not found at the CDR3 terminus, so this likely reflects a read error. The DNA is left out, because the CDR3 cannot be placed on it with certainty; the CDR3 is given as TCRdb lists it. The chain's CDR3 is CAWSRTGRIGI. The V gene is TRBV30, the J gene TRBJ1-1; TRBD1, as called in the table, went unchecked against the DNA. Germline lookup yields CDR1 GTSNPN and CDR2 SVGIG (reference sequence). The CDR3 is 11 amino acids long, termini counted.

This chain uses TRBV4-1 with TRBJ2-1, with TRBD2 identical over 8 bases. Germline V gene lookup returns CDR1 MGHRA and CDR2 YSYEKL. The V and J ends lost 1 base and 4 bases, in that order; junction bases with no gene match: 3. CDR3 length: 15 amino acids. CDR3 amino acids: CASSQAGGLYNEQFF. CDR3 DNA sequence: TGCGCCAGCAGCCAAGCGGGGGGGCTTTACAATGAGCAGTTCTTC.

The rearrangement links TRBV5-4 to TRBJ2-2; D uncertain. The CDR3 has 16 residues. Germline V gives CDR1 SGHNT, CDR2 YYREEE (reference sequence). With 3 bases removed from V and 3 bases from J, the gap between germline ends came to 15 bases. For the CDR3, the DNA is TGTGCCAGCAGCTCGCTGGGCAGAGTGGACACCGGGGAGCTGTTTTTT. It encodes CASSSLGRVDTGELFF.

The CDR3 is CASSGLAGGLFNEQFF. DNA for the CDR3: TGTGCCAGCAGTGGACTAGCGGGAGGTCTTTTTAATGAGCAGTTCTTC. V and J are TRBV7-3 and TRBJ2-1; 14 bases are shared with TRBD2. Trimming cost V 6 bases and J 7 bases; bases outside gene matches: 8. This CDR3 spans 16 amino acids. The germline V gene encodes CDR1 SGHTA and CDR2 FQGTGA.

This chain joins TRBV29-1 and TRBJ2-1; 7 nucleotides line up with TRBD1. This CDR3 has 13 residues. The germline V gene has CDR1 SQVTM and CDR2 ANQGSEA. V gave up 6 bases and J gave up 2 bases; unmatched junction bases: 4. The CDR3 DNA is TGCAGCGTGACAGGGTCCCCCTACAATGAGCAGTTCTTC. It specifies CSVTGSPYNEQFF.

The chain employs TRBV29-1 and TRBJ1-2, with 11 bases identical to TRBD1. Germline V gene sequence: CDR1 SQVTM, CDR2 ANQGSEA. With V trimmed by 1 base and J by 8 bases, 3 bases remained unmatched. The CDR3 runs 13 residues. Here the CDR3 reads CSVEGTGGEGYTF. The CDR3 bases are TGCAGCGTTGAAGGGACAGGGGGCGAGGGCTACACCTTC. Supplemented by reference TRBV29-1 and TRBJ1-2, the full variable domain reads SAVISQKPSRDICQRGTSLTIQCQVDSQVTMMFWYRQQPGQSLTLIATANQGSEATYESGFVIDKFPISRPNLTFSTLTVSNMSPEDSSIYLCSVEGTGGEGYTFGSGTRLTVV.

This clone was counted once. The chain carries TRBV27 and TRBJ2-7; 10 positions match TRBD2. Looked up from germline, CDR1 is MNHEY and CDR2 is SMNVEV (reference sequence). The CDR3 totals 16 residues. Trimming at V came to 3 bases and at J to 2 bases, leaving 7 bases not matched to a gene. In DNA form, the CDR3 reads TGTGCCAGCAGTTTGTCCGGGACTAGCGCACCCTACGAGCAGTACTTC. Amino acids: CASSLSGTSAPYEQYF.